What follows are 9 T cell receptor beta chains derived from one specimen sequenced in a study of OX40 agonist ivuxolimab in advanced cancers. Library creation used the immunoSEQ multiplex PCR assay. Held by TCRdb, this immuneACCESS table contains in-frame sequences only and omits some clones. Under half of the omission traces to an unresolved V gene where checked; the cause of the rest is unknown. The table for this sample lists roughly 61,000 clones; just over 90% of them were counted only once. The ten largest clonotypes hold approximately 18% of the sample. The sequences come from CD4+ or CD8+ T cells sorted from blood, collected in a trial of the OX40 agonist ivuxolimab. All receptors derive from an adult with an advanced solid tumor such as melanoma, head and neck, liver or kidney cancer.

The count of this clone is one. V gene TRBV4-1 combines with J gene TRBJ2-7; 8 positions match TRBD2. Per the germline V gene, CDR1 is MGHRA and CDR2 is YSYEKL. The CDR3 totals 16 residues. The V segment lost 4 bases and the J segment 2 bases; nucleotides outside the gene matches: 10. The CDR3 coding sequence is TGCGCCAGCAGCCTCATGGGTCTAGCGGGCGCCTACGAGCAGTACTTC. Its protein is CASSLMGLAGAYEQYF.

The J gene is TRBJ2-4, the V gene TRBV5-6; 9 bases are shared with TRBD2. V dropped 5 bases and J dropped 3; count of bases not matched to a gene: 3. This CDR3 spans 14 amino acids. CDR1 and CDR2 (germline): SGHDT, YYEEEE. The DNA for the CDR3 is TGTGCCAGCAGGGGTAGCGGGGGCAAAAACATTCAGTACTTC. Amino acids: CASRGSGGKNIQYF.

The chain combines TRBV6-1 with TRBJ2-3, with D possibly matching TRBD2 (5 bases). The CDR3 totals 14 residues. Deletions cut 11 bases from V and 0 bases from J, with 15 bases between. The germline V gene encodes CDR1 MNHNS and CDR2 SASEGT. The CDR3 is CAARERSSTDTQYF. Here the CDR3 DNA reads TGTGCCGCTCGAGAGCGGTCTAGCACAGATACGCAGTATTTT.

The chain uses TRBV9 and TRBJ2-5; maybe TRBD2 (5 bases). The CDR3 totals 14 residues. CDR1 is SGDLS and CDR2 is YYNGEE in the germline V gene. With 0 bases removed from V and 4 bases from J, the gap between germline ends came to 10 bases. CDR3 DNA: TGTGCCAGCAGCGTAGCGGGGTATGCAGAGACCCAGTACTTC. As protein: CASSVAGYAETQYF.

The V call is TRBV23-1, the J call TRBJ2-2; 7 bases fit TRBD1. TRBV23-1 is marked as an open reading frame, function uncertain. V trimming: 4 bases; J trimming: 1 base; junction bases outside the gene matches: 9. The length of the CDR3 is 17 residues. CDR3 region: CASSLPPGTENTGELFF. The CDR3, as DNA: TGCGCCAGCAGTCTCCCCCCCGGGACAGAGAACACCGGGGAGCTGTTTTTT.

This chain connects TRBV9 to TRBJ2-1; the D gene could be TRBD1 or TRBD2 (6 bases each). The CDR3 runs to 14 residues. With 0 bases removed from V and 3 bases from J, the gap between germline ends came to 7 bases. CDR1 and CDR2 (germline): SGDLS, YYNGEE. The CDR3 sequence is CASSVEGGYNEQFF. In DNA, the CDR3 is TGTGCCAGCAGCGTAGAGGGGGGCTACAATGAGCAGTTCTTC. Filled out from reference TRBV9 and TRBJ2-1, the complete variable domain reads DSGVTQTPKHLITATGQRVTLRCSPRSGDLSVYWYQQSLDQGLQFLIQYYNGEERAKGNILERFSAQQFPDLHSELNLSSLELGDSALYFCASSVEGGYNEQFFGPGTRLTVL.

The chain carries TRBV27 and TRBJ2-5; the match to TRBD2 covers 10 bases. The CDR3 consists of 16 residues. Germline V gene data show CDR1 as MNHEY and CDR2 as SMNVEV (reference sequence). V dropped 2 bases and J dropped 3; count of bases not matched to a gene: 6. The CDR3 region is CASSLLGLAGEETQYF. The CDR3 DNA follows: TGTGCCAGCAGTTTACTAGGGCTAGCGGGGGAAGAGACCCAGTACTTC.

The chain employs TRBV11-2 and TRBJ2-7; D unresolved. The CDR3 covers 14 residues. V was clipped by 0 bases and J by 5 bases, with 11 bases between them. CDR1 is SGHAT, CDR2 FQNNGV, per germline. CDR3 in DNA: TGTGCCAGCAGCTTAGATGGTTATATTCACGAGCAGTACTTC. Its protein is CASSLDGYIHEQYF.

V gene TRBV4-1 combines with J gene TRBJ2-7; weak D call: TRBD1 (7 bases). This CDR3 is 14 amino acids long. Germline lookup yields CDR1 MGHRA and CDR2 YSYEKL. Trimming removed 4 bases from V and 0 bases from J, with 10 bases in between. CDR3 DNA sequence: TGCGCCAGCAGCCCGGGGGACAGCTCCTACGAGCAGTACTTC. Translated, it gives CASSPGDSSYEQYF.